These T cell receptor beta chains were read from a single sample in a study of early T cells in non-severe SARS-CoV-2 infection. One entry per CDR3 protein, called by TCRdb with MiXCR from the 5' RACE reads. The sample lists tens of thousands of distinct CDR3 sequences; over 6.5% were seen once. The material sequenced was whole blood. The receptors come from an adult who was a healthcare worker with PCR-confirmed SARS-CoV-2 infection or an uninfected control (not recorded which). Each CDR3 is given with its conserved first and last residue. The D gene is left open where the match is weak. Rows give clone size only sometimes, using once, few, many, or a class for an expanded clone.

>many|TRBV7-8|TRBJ2-6|NA
TGTGCCAGCAGCTTAAAAGTGGTTGGGGCCAACGTCCTGACTTTC
CASSLKVVGANVLTF
>many|TRBV7-8|TRBJ1-2|NA
TGTGCCAGCAGCTCTTCGGAGACAGACTATGGCTACACCTTC
CASSSSETDYGYTF
>many|TRBV20-1|TRBJ2-7|TRBD1
TGCAGTGCCCCAAGACAGGGGGGTAACGAGCAGTACTTC
CSAPRQGGNEQYF
>NA|TRBV4-1|TRBJ2-1|TRBD1
TGCGCCAGCAGCCAAGGGGGAGACAGGGGTAAGCAGTTCTTC
CASSQGGDRGKQFF
>many|TRBV7-8|TRBJ2-1|TRBD2
TGTGCCAGCAGCTTCAGTAGCGGGAGCTACAATGAGCAGTTCTTC
CASSFSSGSYNEQFF
>many|TRBV5-8|TRBJ2-4|NA
TGTGCCACCTCCCTCGGGGCTACCAAAAACATTCAGTACTTC
CATSLGATKNIQYF
>medium-sized|TRBV15|TRBJ2-1|NA
TGTGCCACCAGCAGAGAACCAGGCGTCTACAATGAGCAGTTCTTC
CATSREPGVYNEQFF
>many|TRBV7-2|TRBJ2-3|NA
TGTGCCAGCAGCTTTGGGGGGAGAGTAGATACGCAGTATTTT
CASSFGGRVDTQYF
>many|TRBV5-1|TRBJ2-3|NA
TGCGCCAGCAGCTTGGGTGGTAGCTCACGCGCAGATACGCAGTATTTT
CASSLGGSSRADTQYF
>medium-sized|TRBV6-4|TRBJ1-1|TRBD1
TGTGCCAGCAGGCCGGGACAGGAGAACACTGAAGCTTTCTTT
CASRPGQENTEAFF
>few|TRBV18|TRBJ2-7|NA
TGTGCCAGCTCACGGACAGAAACTTACGAGCAGTACTTC
CASSRTETYEQYF
>many|TRBV27|TRBJ2-2|TRBD1
TGTGCCAGCACCTTGCTCGAATGGACAGGGAACACCGGGGAGCTGTTTTTT
CASTLLEWTGNTGELFF
>many|TRBV2|TRBJ2-1|TRBD2
TGTGCCAGCAGTGTCTTGTCGCGGGAGGCGGGTGAGCAGTTCTTC
CASSVLSREAGEQFF
>few|TRBV19|TRBJ2-3|TRBD2
TGTGCCAGTAGTCCTCTAGCGGGGGGCTCCCAAGATACGCAGTATTTT
CASSPLAGGSQDTQYF
>NA|TRBV28|TRBJ2-1|TRBD2
TGTGCCAGCCGGTCTGGGACTAGCGGGAGTACCTACAATGAGCAGTTCTTC
CASRSGTSGSTYNEQFF
>few|TRBV29-1|TRBJ2-3|NA
TGCAGCGTTGCACAGTTAGAAACAGATACGCAGTATTTT
CSVAQLETDTQYF
>many|TRBV6-1|TRBJ2-3|NA
TGTGCCAGCAGTGAAACGGTCGCTAGCACAGATACGCAGTATTTT
CASSETVASTDTQYF
>many|TRBV20-1|TRBJ2-3|NA
TGCAGCGTAGGGACTTCTCGCCAATACACAGATACGCAGTATTTT
CSVGTSRQYTDTQYF
>many|TRBV20-1|TRBJ2-4|NA
TGCAGTGCCCCTCACCCGGCAGGCGCCAAAAACATTCAGTACTTC
CSAPHPAGAKNIQYF
>many|TRBV10-3|TRBJ2-3|NA
TGTGCCATCAGTGCGCAGGGAACAGATACGCAGTATTTT
CAISAQGTDTQYF
>many|TRBV20-1|TRBJ1-6|NA
TGCAGTGCTAAAGGGGGGGAAGGAAATTCACCCCTCCACTTT
CSAKGGEGNSPLHF